This T cell receptor (beta chain) was identified in a study of spatial heterogeneity in lung cancer. Trimming removed 5 bases from V and 7 bases from J, with 11 bases in between. There are 13 residues in the CDR3. This clonotype was seen ten or more times. The sample's time point: blood at routine non-recurrence follow-up after resection. Unsorted samples of tumor, nontumor lung or frozen PBMC had their whole RNA sequenced. From the 5' RACE reads, TCRdb called clonotypes with MiXCR, one entry per CDR3 protein. The repertoire holds just over 70,000 distinct CDR3 sequences, with 8% to 9.5% as singletons.

The TCR sequence derives from a female donor with early-stage non-small cell lung cancer. Sequenced here: PBMCs, sampled at follow-up. The chain uses TRBV12-3 or TRBV12-4 and TRBJ2-2, with D hard to call. For the CDR3, the DNA is TGTGCCAGCAGTCTACTCTTTGTCGGGGAGCTGTTTTTT. This sequence encodes CASSLLFVGELFF.